The sequence of this T cell receptor (beta chain) was determined in a study of cytomegalovirus exposure and HLA in healthy donors. This clone has only a few counts. What it binds is unknown. General observations from the study: In vitro work confirmed that a few CMV-associated chains recognize CMV antigens. The listing of 150 or so TCR beta chains classed them as cytomegalovirus-associated.

Only in-frame clones appear in the TCRdb table, and some are missing; sequencing was by immunoSEQ multiplex PCR. The profile shows 200,000 to 300,000 clones, approximately 83% of them singletons. V shed 1 base and J shed 0 bases, with 16 bases lying between them. This CDR3 contains 18 residues. CDR1 and CDR2 (germline): SEHNR, FQNEAQ (reference sequence). The source material was PBMCs. The clonotype originates from a woman in her 30s in good health and CMV-seropositive. The V call is TRBV7-9, the J call TRBJ2-1, with D unresolved. CDR3 DNA: TGTGCCAGCAGCTTAGGACTTGGTGACCGGAGCTCCTACAATGAGCAGTTCTTC. This gives the protein CASSLGLGDRSSYNEQFF.